This T cell receptor (beta chain) was sequenced in a study of T-cell reconstitution after alpha-beta-depleted transplantation in children. Preparing the TCRbeta library involved the use of unique molecular identifiers. From the PCR reads, TCRdb called clonotypes with MiXCR, one entry per CDR3 protein. The data show about 200,000 distinct CDR3 sequences, under 8.5% seen once. There are many counts of this clonotype. The antigen is not known. Overall study findings and caveats: T-cell numbers and diversity, one year after transplant, stemmed largely from T cells that were newly produced.

The V end lost 1 base, the J end lost 8 bases, and 12 bases lay between the germline ends. The CDR3 consists of 14 residues. The TCR comes from a boy younger than 10 with acute lymphoblastic leukemia, due to receive a stem cell transplant. The genes are TRBV12-3 or TRBV12-4 and TRBJ2-1; D gene ambiguous. Source: PBMCs, taken before TCRalphabeta/CD19-depleted stem cell transplant. For the CDR3, the DNA is TGTGCCAGCAGTTTAGAGTGGGGTATCGATGAGCAGTTCTTC. Translating it yields CASSLEWGIDEQFF.